This entry features one TCR beta chain sequence. This sample was taken from a study of blood T cell repertoires in COVID-19. Profiling relied on immunoSEQ multiplex PCR, and the TCRdb table lists in-frame clones only, not all of them. The sample has a few hundred thousand clones; roughly nine tenths are singletons. Germline loops: CDR1 MNHNS, CDR2 SASEGT. V gave up 2 bases and J gave up 4 bases; unmatched junction bases: 1. This CDR3 spans 14 amino acids. The sequenced sample was PBMCs or T cells enriched from blood (not recorded which). The rearrangement joins TRBV6-1 to TRBJ2-7; 11 nucleotides agree with TRBD2. The TCR comes from a woman between 18 and 30 years old who had recovered from COVID-19. CDR3 coding DNA: TGTGCCAGCAGTGAAACTAGCGGGGGATACGAGCAGTACTTC. Amino acid sequence: CASSETSGGYEQYF.